Presented here are 18 T cell receptor beta chains from one specimen sequenced in a study of T cell responses to AZD1222 COVID-19 vaccine (dated by TCRdb to the early 2020s). The library was produced with the immunoSEQ multiplex PCR assay. The immuneACCESS repertoire file appears here via TCRdb, limited to in-frame rearrangements. These files lack a portion of the clones; in checked studies, under half of the deficit traces to unresolved V genes, and the cause of the others is not known. The sample data list about 140,000 clones, and over 85% of these were observed just once. 5% of the sample goes to the ten largest clones. The time point label of this sample denotes: baseline before first vaccination. The input for sequencing was peripheral blood, taken on day 0 of AZD1222 vaccination. The receptor source for this set is an adult in good health.

The chain is built from TRBV4-1 and TRBJ2-7; 9 bases match TRBD2. This CDR3 comprises 15 residues. Germline V lookup: CDR1 MGHRA, CDR2 YSYEKL. Germline trimming cut 0 bases from V and 7 bases from J; bases unmatched to any gene: 7. Written as DNA, the CDR3 is TGCGCCAGCAGCCAAGAGAACCCGACTAGCGGAGAGCAGTACTTC. It encodes CASSQENPTSGEQYF.

In this sample, this clone turned up a few times. The rearrangement uses TRBV3-1 (or the pseudogene TRBV3-2) and TRBJ1-2; tentative D call: TRBD1 (6 bases). Germline V lookup: CDR1 LGHDT, CDR2 YNNKEL (reference sequence). The CDR3 extends over 14 amino acids. V shed 6 bases and J shed 8 bases, with 19 bases lying between them. The CDR3 DNA reads TGTGCCAGCAGGGAGGCAGGGGAGGCTCTCGGCTACACCTTC. This encodes CASREAGEALGYTF.

The rearrangement uses TRBV7-8 and TRBJ2-1; the match to TRBD1 covers 7 bases. CDR3 length: 13 amino acids. Germline trimming cut 5 bases from V and 7 bases from J; bases unmatched to any gene: 5. From germline, CDR1 is SGHVS and CDR2 FQNEAQ. CDR3 region: CASSQGTANEQFF. In nucleotides, the CDR3 is TGTGCCAGCAGCCAGGGGACAGCAAATGAGCAGTTCTTC.

J is TRBJ2-1 and V is TRBV28; D remains ambiguous. The germline V and J ends were trimmed by 6 bases and 5 bases, with 11 bases remaining between them. From germline, CDR1 is MDHEN and CDR2 SYDVKM. This CDR3 has 13 residues. The CDR3 region is CASRTGYNNEQFF. In DNA form, the CDR3 reads TGTGCCAGCAGAACGGGTTACAACAATGAGCAGTTCTTC.

The V and J genes are TRBV4-1 and TRBJ1-1; D unclear. Trimming cost V 0 bases and J 5 bases, with 13 bases left between them. The V gene's germline CDR1 is MGHRA and CDR2 YSYEKL. CDR3 length equals 15 residues. DNA for the CDR3: TGCGCCAGCAGCCAAGATTCGAGGGCCGAGACTGAAGCTTTCTTT. Amino acids: CASSQDSRAETEAFF.

V usage is TRBV21-1 and J usage is TRBJ2-2; TRBD1 is taken as the D call from the table, unchecked against the DNA. TRBV21-1 is labeled a pseudogene. The CDR3 covers 16 residues. As DNA, the CDR3 is TGTGCCAGCAGCTTGCGGACAGGGGGCTACACCGGGGAGCTGTTTTTT. Translation: CASSLRTGGYTGELFF.

This clone was counted once. The DNA of the CDR3 is TGTGCCAGCACCGGGGGACACTTACTCGACGAGCAGTACTTC. Protein: CASTGGHLLDEQYF. The rearrangement links TRBV6-6 to TRBJ2-7, with D perhaps assigned TRBD1 or TRBD2 (6 bases each). The CDR3 spans 14 residues. V lost 7 bases and J lost 5, with 18 bases in between. Germline V gene lookup returns CDR1 MNHNY and CDR2 SVGAGI (reference sequence).

The chain employs TRBV19 and TRBJ2-1, with 12 bases fitting TRBD1. CDR1 is LNHDA, CDR2 SQIVND, per germline (reference sequence). Germline trimming cut 2 bases from V and 7 bases from J; bases unmatched to any gene: 6. This CDR3 is built from 16 residues. Here the CDR3 DNA reads TGTGCCAGTAGTATATATGGGGACAGGGGGCGAAATGAGCAGTTCTTC. This encodes CASSIYGDRGRNEQFF.

J is TRBJ2-1 and V is TRBV7-8; D is possibly TRBD1 or TRBD2 (5 bases each). Trimming pared 5 bases from V and 3 bases from J, leaving 11 bases between. Germline V gives CDR1 SGHVS, CDR2 FQNEAQ. This CDR3 has 14 residues. The CDR3 DNA reads as TGTGCCAGCAGCCCCGGGGCTAGCTACAATGAGCAGTTCTTC. The encoded protein is CASSPGASYNEQFF.

The genes are TRBV7-8 and TRBJ2-7, with a tentative D call TRBD1 (7 bases). Germline assignment: CDR1 SGHVS and CDR2 FQNEAQ. The CDR3 totals 17 residues. The ends were cut back, 5 bases at V and 3 bases at J, with 23 bases in the middle. CDR3 region: CASSRALLGQGGYEQYF. CDR3 coding DNA: TGTGCCAGCAGCCGCGCCCTACTGGGTCAGGGGGGCTACGAGCAGTACTTC.

This chain joins TRBV3-1 (or the pseudogene TRBV3-2) and TRBJ2-7, with TRBD2 as a possible D gene (6 bases). The V end was cut by 4 bases, the J end by 9 bases, with 22 bases between. Germline CDR1 and CDR2: LGHDT and YNNKEL (reference sequence). The CDR3 extends over 15 amino acids. In nucleotides, the CDR3 is TGTGCCAGCAGCCCGATTTCGTACACGGTGGAGGGGCAGTACTTC. This gives the protein CASSPISYTVEGQYF.

V gene TRBV7-8 combines with J gene TRBJ2-7; 7 nucleotides line up with TRBD2. There are 16 residues in the CDR3. CDR1 and CDR2 from the germline V gene are SGHVS and FQNEAQ. Unmatched junction bases numbered 13, after V lost 5 bases and J lost 3 bases. CDR3 coding DNA: TGTGCCAGCAGCCGGGGAGGGCTAGCCAGAAACTACGAGCAGTACTTC. Encoded protein: CASSRGGLARNYEQYF.

The V gene is TRBV18, the J gene TRBJ2-5; possible D gene TRBD1, 6 bases. Trimming took off 3 bases at V and 4 bases at J, with 15 bases between the two ends. Per the germline V gene, CDR1 is KGHSH and CDR2 is LQKENI. The CDR3 extends over 15 amino acids. The CDR3, as DNA: TGTGCCAGCTCACCGACTCAGGGGAGAGGAGAGACCCAGTACTTC. Translated, it gives CASSPTQGRGETQYF.

The chain links TRBV12-3 or TRBV12-4 to TRBJ1-1; tentatively, D is TRBD1 (5 bases). CDR3 size: 13 residues. V lost 6 bases, J lost 6 bases, and 14 bases lay in between. The CDR3 nucleotides read TGTGCCAGCAGACCGGGGGGGGTCTCTGAAGCTTTCTTT. As protein: CASRPGGVSEAFF.

V usage is TRBV7-2 and J usage is TRBJ2-1; D not certain. The CDR3 loop spans 16 amino acids. The V end was cut by 6 bases, the J end by 4 bases, with 19 bases between. The germline V gene has CDR1 SGHTA and CDR2 FQGNSA. In nucleotides, the CDR3 is TGTGCCAGCAGACTAACACGGATGGTAGATTACAATGAGCAGTTCTTC. It codes for CASRLTRMVDYNEQFF.

The chain carries TRBV3-1 (or the pseudogene TRBV3-2) and TRBJ1-6; 9 positions match TRBD1. The V segment lost 4 bases and the J segment 9 bases; nucleotides outside the gene matches: 4. CDR3 length equals 14 residues. In germline, CDR1 is LGHDT, CDR2 YNNKEL (reference sequence). In DNA form, the CDR3 reads TGTGCCAGCAGCCCCCGGGACAGGGTTTCACCCCTCCACTTT. Its protein product is CASSPRDRVSPLHF.

The chain carries TRBV2 and TRBJ2-2; TRBD1 matches 9 bases. J was trimmed by 4 bases and V by 6 bases; bases with no gene match: 9. The CDR3 covers 16 residues. Germline CDR1 and CDR2: SNHLY and FYNNEI. The DNA of the CDR3 is TGTGCCAGCAGGGCCCCGGGACAGGGTCCCACCGGGGAGCTGTTTTTT. Its protein is CASRAPGQGPTGELFF.

This chain connects TRBV5-4 to TRBJ2-5; 9 nucleotides agree with TRBD2. The CDR3 contains 17 residues. Per germline, CDR1 SGHNT and CDR2 YYREEE (reference sequence). V gave up 6 bases and J gave up 2 bases; unmatched junction bases: 14. CDR3 loop: CASKGGGASSGQETQYF. The CDR3 DNA reads as TGTGCCAGCAAAGGCGGGGGGGCCTCGTCAGGGCAAGAGACCCAGTACTTC.